These T cell receptor beta chains were read from a single sample in a study of blood T cell repertoires in COVID-19. TCRdb's copy holds only in-frame clones and misses some; the assay was immunoSEQ multiplex PCR. Of roughly 140,000 clones in the sample, approximately 88% are singletons; the top ten hold 28%. Sequences were obtained from peripheral blood. All receptors come from a human donor in a cohort sampled during active COVID-19. Each CDR3 is given with its conserved first and last residue. D genes are given only for firm matches. Expanded clones get a size class; other rows say once, few or many, or leave the size out.

>TRBV30|TRBJ2-1|TRBD2|NA
CAWSPDRGGWNEQFF
TGTGCCTGGAGTCCCGATCGCGGGGGGTGGAATGAGCAGTTCTTC
>TRBV7-9|TRBJ1-1|TRBD1|NA
CASKPGTGWSEAFF
TGTGCCAGCAAACCCGGGACAGGGTGGTCTGAAGCTTTCTTT
>TRBV4-1|TRBJ1-2|TRBD1|NA
CASSQEGTGGGYTF
TGCGCCAGCAGCCAAGAGGGGACAGGGGGCGGCTACACCTTC
>TRBV7-2|TRBJ1-1|NA|NA
CASGSDTEAFF
TGTGCCAGCGGGAGCGACACTGAAGCTTTCTTT
>TRBV6-1|TRBJ2-4|TRBD1|NA
CASSEAWTGVKNIQYF
TGTGCCAGCAGTGAAGCCTGGACAGGGGTGAAAAACATTCAGTACTTC
>TRBV2|TRBJ1-4|NA|few
CASSASQGVGEKLFF
TGTGCCAGCAGCGCGTCACAGGGAGTTGGGGAAAAACTGTTTTTT
>TRBV19|TRBJ2-7|NA|NA
CASSMRTGRRSSYEQYF
TGTGCCAGTAGTATGAGAACGGGCCGGAGGAGCTCCTACGAGCAGTACTTC
>TRBV11-2|TRBJ2-7|NA|NA
CASSPGLSSYEQYF
TGTGCCAGCAGCCCGGGACTGAGCTCCTACGAGCAGTACTTC
>TRBV5-1|TRBJ2-7|NA|few
CASSEDSFSYEQYF
TGCGCCAGCAGCGAGGACAGTTTCTCCTACGAGCAGTACTTC
>TRBV7-2|TRBJ2-7|NA|NA
CASSLDQGTSYEQYF
TGTGCCAGCAGCTTAGATCAGGGGACGTCCTACGAGCAGTACTTC
>TRBV7-9|TRBJ1-2|NA|NA
CASSRGQASYGYTF
TGTGCCAGCAGTAGGGGTCAGGCTTCCTATGGCTACACCTTC
>TRBV5-1|TRBJ2-5|NA|NA
CASSPRWGEETQYF
TGCGCCAGCAGTCCTCGGTGGGGGGAAGAGACCCAGTACTTC
>TRBV30|TRBJ1-6|TRBD1|NA
CAWSWGGQGTSPLHF
TGTGCCTGGAGTTGGGGGGGACAGGGTACTTCACCCCTCCACTTT
>TRBV6-5|TRBJ2-1|NA|NA
CASSLGGDHNEQFF
TGTGCCAGCAGTCTAGGGGGGGACCACAATGAGCAGTTCTTC
>TRBV4-2|TRBJ2-1|NA|NA
CASSQDSRGLVHNEQFF
TGTGCCAGCAGCCAAGATTCCCGCGGACTGGTTCACAATGAGCAGTTCTTC
>TRBV7-9|TRBJ1-4|TRBD1|NA
CASSSPGQVEEKLFF
TGTGCCAGCAGCTCTCCGGGACAGGTTGAAGAAAAACTGTTTTTT
>TRBV4-2|TRBJ1-2|TRBD1|NA
CASSPDQGEEGYTF
TGTGCCAGCAGCCCTGATCAGGGGGAGGAGGGCTACACCTTC
>TRBV4-1|TRBJ1-4|NA|NA
CASSQSLLQGTNEKLFF
TGCGCCAGCAGCCAATCTCTGCTGCAGGGTACCAATGAAAAACTGTTTTTT
>TRBV4-2|TRBJ2-3|TRBD1|NA
CASSARRDSSTDTQYF
TGTGCCAGCAGCGCACGAAGGGACAGTTCCACAGATACGCAGTATTTT
>TRBV9|TRBJ2-3|TRBD1|NA
CASSVAIGGTGDMDTQYF
TGTGCCAGCAGCGTAGCGATAGGGGGAACAGGGGATATGGATACGCAGTATTTT
>TRBV5-5|TRBJ2-7|NA|NA
CASRPLGGAYEQYF
TGTGCCAGCCGACCCCTAGGCGGAGCCTACGAGCAGTACTTC
>TRBV7-9|TRBJ2-1|NA|NA
CASSLTSSYNEQFF
TGTGCCAGCAGCCTTACATCCTCCTACAATGAGCAGTTCTTC
>TRBV19|TRBJ1-1|NA|once
CASSRVGGLNTEAFF
TGTGCCAGTAGTAGAGTCGGGGGGCTGAACACTGAAGCTTTCTTT
>TRBV7-3|TRBJ2-3|TRBD1|NA
CASSPDRARDTQYF
TGTGCCAGCAGCCCGGACAGGGCTCGGGATACGCAGTATTTT
>TRBV10-3|TRBJ2-5|TRBD2|NA
CAISGTSGVGETQYF
TGTGCCATTTCCGGGACTAGCGGGGTCGGAGAGACCCAGTACTTC
>TRBV4-3|TRBJ1-5|NA|NA
CASSQDAGSQPQHF
TGCGCCAGCAGCCAAGATGCGGGGAGTCAGCCCCAGCATTTT
>TRBV10-3|TRBJ2-3|NA|NA
CAIGGTSLTDTQYF
TGTGCCATAGGCGGGACTTCACTCACAGATACGCAGTATTTT
>TRBV5-1|TRBJ2-1|TRBD1|NA
CASSLGTGANEQFF
TGCGCCAGCAGCTTGGGGACAGGGGCCAATGAGCAGTTCTTC
>TRBV9|TRBJ1-4|NA|NA
CASSVGGRVGTNEKLFF
TGTGCCAGCAGCGTAGGGGGGAGGGTCGGAACTAATGAAAAACTGTTTTTT